This note documents a single TCR beta chain sequence. This specimen belongs to a study of T cell responses to AZD1222 COVID-19 vaccine. Germline CDR1 reads SGHTA; CDR2 reads FQGNSA. V was pared by 2 bases and J by 6 bases, with 13 bases between. The CDR3 sequence is 15 residues long. TCRdb's table, derived via immunoSEQ multiplex PCR, lists solely in-frame clones and lacks some. The data show approximately 150,000 clones, about 92% seen once. The V and J genes are TRBV7-2 and TRBJ1-4; D is ambiguous. This material consisted of peripheral blood, taken on day 0 of AZD1222 vaccination. This TCR was sampled from an adult in good health. The CDR3 here is CASSLRPGRDEKLFF. DNA for the CDR3: TGTGCCAGCAGCTTACGTCCCGGACGGGATGAAAAACTGTTTTTT.